Listed below are T cell receptor beta chains from one sample, sequenced in a study of cytomegalovirus exposure and HLA in healthy donors. Repertoires were generated with immunoSEQ multiplex PCR, while TCRdb's copy carries only in-frame clones and drops some. Here the sample spans approximately 120,000 clones, 65% to 85% being singletons. Sample: PBMCs. These TCRs come from a man between 18 and 29 years old in good health and CMV-seropositive. Both conserved end residues are part of each CDR3. The D gene is left open where the match is weak. Only part of the rows carry a size: once, few, many, or a class if the clone is expanded.

j_call v_call clone_size d_call cdr3_nt cdr3_aa
TRBJ2-7 TRBV6-1 - TRBD1 TGTGCCAGCAGGAAGGGACAGGGGCTGGGCGAGCAGTACTTC CASRKGQGLGEQYF
TRBJ2-5 TRBV6-6 - - TGTGCCAGCAGTATCGGTAACCAAGAGACCCAGTACTTC CASSIGNQETQYF
TRBJ2-7 TRBV18 - TRBD1 TGTGCCAGCTCATCGGACAGGGAGTTTCACCCCTACGAGCAGTACTTC CASSSDREFHPYEQYF
TRBJ1-5 TRBV9 - - TGTGCCAGCAGCGTAGGAGGGGGTAATCAGCCCCAGCATTTT CASSVGGGNQPQHF
TRBJ1-3 TRBV11-2 - - TGTGCCAGCAGCTTAGAGTCCAGGGTCCGTGGAAACACCATATATTTT CASSLESRVRGNTIYF
TRBJ2-4 TRBV11-2 - - TGTGCCAGCAGCTTACCGGGAAACATTCAGTACTTC CASSLPGNIQYF
TRBJ1-2 TRBV15 - - TGTGCCACCAGCAGAGTTCGGGGGATTGGAGGCTACACCTTC CATSRVRGIGGYTF
TRBJ2-7 TRBV5-8 - TRBD2 TGTGCCAGCAGCGATCTTAGCGGGCTTTCCTACGAGCAGTACTTC CASSDLSGLSYEQYF
TRBJ1-2 TRBV4-3 once - TGCGCCAGCAGCCAAGGGATGGAGGCGAACTATGGCTACACCTTC CASSQGMEANYGYTF
TRBJ2-3 TRBV2 - TRBD2 TGTGCCAGACAGGGACTAGCGGGAGTAGGGGGCACAGATACGCAGTATTTT CARQGLAGVGGTDTQYF
TRBJ2-3 TRBV4-1 - - TGCGCCAACAGCCAAGATCCACAGAGTTCAGATACGCAGTATTTT CANSQDPQSSDTQYF
TRBJ2-5 TRBV29-1 few TRBD1 TGCAGCGTCGGACAGGGTCAAGAGACCCAGTACTTC CSVGQGQETQYF
TRBJ1-4 TRBV5-6 - - TGTGCCAGCAGCTTGGGGCTCAAGAATGAAAAACTGTTTTTT CASSLGLKNEKLFF
TRBJ2-7 TRBV18 - - TGTGCCAGCTCACGAGGGGGAGTGGGCTACGAGCAGTACTTC CASSRGGVGYEQYF
TRBJ1-5 TRBV10-2 - - TGCGCCAGCAGTGAAGTCGTCAGCGCCCAGCATTTT CASSEVVSAQHF
TRBJ2-2 TRBV9 - - TGTGCCAGCAGCGTAGCCCAGGGCGCGAACACCGGGGAGCTGTTTTTT CASSVAQGANTGELFF